This T cell receptor beta chain originates from a study of PD-1 blockade in mismatch repair-deficient tumors. Looking at the study overall: Patients had around twelve mismatch repair-deficient cancer types, all previously treated and progressing.

Every patient had mismatch repair deficiency by PCR or immunohistochemistry. This clone has just one count. V was shortened by 0 bases and J by 0 bases, with 18 bases between the two germline ends. The CDR3 consists of 18 residues. CDR1 GTSNPN and CDR2 SVGIG come from the germline V gene (reference sequence). Clones were read by immunoSEQ multiplex PCR, and TCRdb kept only the in-frame ones, dropping some. The data contain about 9,400 clones, more than 80% of them singletons. The V call is TRBV30, the J call TRBJ1-3, with D perhaps matching TRBD1 (5 bases). The TCR comes from an adult with mismatch repair-deficient cancer. The sample was PBMCs, taken roughly 46 weeks after starting pembrolizumab. The CDR3 here is CAWSVQESRYSSGNTIYF. The CDR3 DNA is TGTGCCTGGAGTGTACAGGAGTCTCGATACTCCTCTGGAAACACCATATATTTT.